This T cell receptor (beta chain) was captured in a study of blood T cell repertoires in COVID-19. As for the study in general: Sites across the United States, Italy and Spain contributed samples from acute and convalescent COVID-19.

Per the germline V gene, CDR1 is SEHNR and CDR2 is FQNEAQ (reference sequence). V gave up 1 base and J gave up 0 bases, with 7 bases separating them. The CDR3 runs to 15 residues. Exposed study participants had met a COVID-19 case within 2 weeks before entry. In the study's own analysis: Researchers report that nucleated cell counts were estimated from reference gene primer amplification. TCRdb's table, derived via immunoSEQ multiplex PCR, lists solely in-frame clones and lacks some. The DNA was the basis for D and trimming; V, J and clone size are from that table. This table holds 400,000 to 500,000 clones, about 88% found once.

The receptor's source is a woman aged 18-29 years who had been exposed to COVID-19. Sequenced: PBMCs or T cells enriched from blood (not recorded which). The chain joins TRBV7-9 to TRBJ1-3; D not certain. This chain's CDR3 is CASSLGVYSGNTIYF. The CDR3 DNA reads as TGTGCCAGCAGCTTAGGCGTCTACTCTGGAAACACCATATATTTT. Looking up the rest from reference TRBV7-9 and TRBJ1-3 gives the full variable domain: DTGVSQNPRHKITKRGQNVTFRCDPISEHNRLYWYRQTLGQGPEFLTYFQNEAQLEKSRLLSDRFSAERPKGSFSTLEIQRTEQGDSAMYLCASSLGVYSGNTIYFGEGSWLTVV.